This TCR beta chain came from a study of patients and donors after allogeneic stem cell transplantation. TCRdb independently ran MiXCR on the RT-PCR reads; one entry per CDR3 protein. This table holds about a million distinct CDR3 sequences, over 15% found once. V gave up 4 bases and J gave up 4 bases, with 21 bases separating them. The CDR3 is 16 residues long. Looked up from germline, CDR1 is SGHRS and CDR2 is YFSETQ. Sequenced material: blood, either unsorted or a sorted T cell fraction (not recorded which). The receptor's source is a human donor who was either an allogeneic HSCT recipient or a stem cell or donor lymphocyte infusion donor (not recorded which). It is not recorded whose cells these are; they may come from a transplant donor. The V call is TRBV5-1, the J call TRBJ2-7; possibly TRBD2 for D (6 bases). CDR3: CASSVSGGFVDYEQYF. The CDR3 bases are TGCGCCAGCAGCGTATCCGGAGGGTTTGTGGATTACGAGCAGTACTTC.